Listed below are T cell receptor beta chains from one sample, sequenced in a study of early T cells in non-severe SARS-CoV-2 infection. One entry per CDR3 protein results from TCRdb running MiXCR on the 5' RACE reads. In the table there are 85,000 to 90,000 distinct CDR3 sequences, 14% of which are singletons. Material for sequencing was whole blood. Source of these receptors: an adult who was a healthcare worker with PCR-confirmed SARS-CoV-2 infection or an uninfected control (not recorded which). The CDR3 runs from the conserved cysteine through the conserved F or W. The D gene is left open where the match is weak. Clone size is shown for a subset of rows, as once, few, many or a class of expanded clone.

CASAAGTQAGELFF,TGTGCCAGCGCGGCTGGGACACAGGCAGGGGAACTGTTTTTT,TRBJ1-4,NA,NA,TRBV19
CASSYVRGLDTGELFF,TGTGCCAGCAGTTATGTCAGGGGGCTCGACACCGGGGAGCTGTTTTTT,TRBJ2-2,many,TRBD1,TRBV6-2/TRBV6-3
CASSSPGHQETQYF,TGTGCCAGCAGCTCTCCGGGACATCAAGAGACCCAGTACTTC,TRBJ2-5,many,NA,TRBV7-9
CSARARRRGDNQPQHF,TGCAGTGCTAGAGCCCGGAGAAGGGGGGATAATCAGCCCCAGCATTTT,TRBJ1-5,few,NA,TRBV20-1
CSAYSGGSGGWTQYF,TGCAGTGCTTATTCCGGCGGGAGTGGGGGGTGGACCCAGTACTTC,TRBJ2-5,NA,TRBD2,TRBV20-1
CASSFSGRAVYQETQYF,TGTGCCAGCAGCTTTAGCGGGAGGGCCGTGTACCAAGAGACCCAGTACTTC,TRBJ2-5,many,TRBD2,TRBV11-2
CASRTRGLQNQPQHF,TGTGCCAGCAGAACCAGGGGGCTACAGAATCAGCCCCAGCATTTT,TRBJ1-5,few,TRBD1,TRBV6-1
CASSRGGEQYF,TGTGCCAGCAGTAGAGGGGGTGAGCAGTACTTC,TRBJ2-7,NA,NA,TRBV28
CASSFYPGQGNNEQFF,TGCGCCAGCAGCTTCTATCCGGGACAGGGGAACAATGAGCAGTTCTTC,TRBJ2-1,NA,TRBD1,TRBV5-1
CASTRTSLYNEQFF,TGTGCCAGCACAAGGACTAGTCTCTACAATGAGCAGTTCTTC,TRBJ2-1,NA,TRBD2,TRBV2
CSVEDGAFYEQYF,TGCAGCGTTGAAGACGGCGCCTTCTACGAGCAGTACTTC,TRBJ2-7,NA,NA,TRBV29-1
CASSQDVGTGREQYF,TGTGCCAGCAGCCAAGATGTTGGGACAGGGCGCGAGCAGTACTTC,TRBJ2-7,NA,TRBD1,TRBV3-1
CASSLTRQNTGELFF,TGTGCCAGCAGTTTAACGCGGCAGAACACCGGGGAGCTGTTTTTT,TRBJ2-2,NA,NA,TRBV28
CASSYPTGGNTEAFF,TGTGCCAGCAGTTACCCCACAGGGGGGAACACTGAAGCTTTCTTT,TRBJ1-1,few,TRBD1,TRBV6-6
CASSPGGTGNTIYF,TGTGCCAGCAGTCCCGGGGGGACTGGAAACACCATATATTTT,TRBJ1-3,many,NA,TRBV6-1
CASSPRHGTEAFF,TGTGCCAGCAGTCCCCGTCACGGCACTGAAGCTTTCTTT,TRBJ1-1,NA,NA,TRBV11-2
CASSMVAGEPGGELFF,TGTGCCAGTAGTATGGTAGCGGGAGAGCCCGGCGGGGAGCTGTTTTTT,TRBJ2-2,NA,TRBD2,TRBV19
CASRRSDGSSYEQYF,TGTGCCAGCAGACGAAGCGACGGGAGCTCCTACGAGCAGTACTTC,TRBJ2-7,many,NA,TRBV28
CASSSPRDFSGNTIYF,TGTGCCAGCAGCTCCCCTAGGGACTTCTCTGGAAACACCATATATTTT,TRBJ1-3,NA,NA,TRBV7-9
CASSLTGEQYF,TGCGCCAGCAGCTTAACAGGCGAGCAGTACTTC,TRBJ2-7,few,NA,TRBV5-1
CVSTGTPISPLHF,TGTGTCTCGACAGGGACCCCGATTTCACCCCTCCACTTT,TRBJ1-6,many,TRBD1,TRBV28
CASSQDLSSGRLIADEQFF,TGTGCCAGCAGCCAAGATCTGTCTAGCGGGAGGTTGATAGCGGATGAGCAGTTCTTC,TRBJ2-1,NA,TRBD2,TRBV4-2
CAKGLTAGVGHTF,TGTGCCAAAGGCTTAACGGCAGGGGTGGGCCACACCTTC,TRBJ1-2,NA,NA,TRBV7-2
CASSSGGRGEQYF,TGTGCCAGCAGCTCCGGGGGACGGGGCGAGCAGTACTTC,TRBJ2-7,many,NA,TRBV7-2
CASSESGGVANEKLFF,TGCGCCAGCAGTGAGTCGGGAGGCGTAGCTAATGAAAAACTGTTTTTT,TRBJ1-4,many,NA,TRBV10-2
CASSLGTSALYNEQFF,TGTGCCAGCAGCTTAGGGACTAGCGCCCTATACAATGAGCAGTTCTTC,TRBJ2-1,NA,TRBD2,TRBV13
CASSLETRGDEQFF,TGTGCCAGCAGCCTGGAGACTCGGGGCGATGAGCAGTTCTTC,TRBJ2-1,few,NA,TRBV7-9
CARVVGTGFHNEQFF,TGTGCCAGAGTGGTGGGGACAGGGTTTCACAATGAGCAGTTCTTC,TRBJ2-1,NA,TRBD1,TRBV19
CASSSQGGPTDTQYF,TGTGCCAGCAGTTCTCAGGGGGGCCCCACAGATACGCAGTATTTT,TRBJ2-3,many,NA,TRBV12-3/TRBV12-4
CASSQDWGSYEQYF,TGTGCCAGCAGCCAAGATTGGGGTTCCTACGAGCAGTACTTC,TRBJ2-7,NA,NA,TRBV4-2
CASSESSAHTDTQYF,TGTGCCAGCAGTGAATCTAGCGCCCACACAGATACGCAGTATTTT,TRBJ2-3,few,NA,TRBV6-4
CASSPDVEETQYF,TGTGCCAGCAGCCCGGACGTAGAAGAGACCCAGTACTTC,TRBJ2-5,few,NA,TRBV7-9
CASSQDQASTDTQYF,TGTGCCAGCAGCCAAGATCAGGCAAGCACAGATACGCAGTATTTT,TRBJ2-3,NA,NA,TRBV3-1
CATSRDVQGFNEKLFF,TGTGCCACCAGCAGAGATGTACAGGGATTCAATGAAAAACTGTTTTTT,TRBJ1-4,NA,NA,TRBV15
CASSLIAGTYEQYF,TGTGCCAGCAGCTTAATCGCAGGCACCTACGAGCAGTACTTC,TRBJ2-7,large,NA,TRBV7-2
CSARSGREQYF,TGCAGTGCTAGATCCGGACGCGAGCAGTACTTC,TRBJ2-7,many,NA,TRBV20-1
CRASGGNTEAFF,TGCAGGGCCTCAGGGGGGAACACTGAAGCTTTCTTT,TRBJ1-1,few,TRBD1,TRBV20-1
CASRPTGFGASSTDTQYF,TGTGCCAGCAGACCTACCGGCTTTGGAGCATCTAGCACAGATACGCAGTATTTT,TRBJ2-3,NA,NA,TRBV27
CASSLTEGAEAFF,TGTGCCAGCAGCTTAACGGAGGGGGCTGAAGCTTTCTTT,TRBJ1-1,few,NA,TRBV7-3
CASSQGGTGNTEAFF,TGCGCCAGCAGCCAAGGAGGGACAGGGAACACTGAAGCTTTCTTT,TRBJ1-1,NA,TRBD1,TRBV4-1
CATSRQGARQPQHF,TGTGCCACCAGCAGACAGGGGGCAAGACAGCCCCAGCATTTT,TRBJ1-5,NA,TRBD1,TRBV15
CASRPGLHPTDTQYF,TGTGCCAGTCGACCGGGACTTCACCCCACAGATACGCAGTATTTT,TRBJ2-3,few,NA,TRBV19
CASSSRDYNQPQHF,TGTGCCAGCAGTTCCCGGGACTACAATCAGCCCCAGCATTTT,TRBJ1-5,many,NA,TRBV12-3/TRBV12-4
CSRLGQGSYEQYF,TGCAGCCGGCTGGGACAGGGCTCCTACGAGCAGTACTTC,TRBJ2-7,NA,TRBD1,TRBV29-1
CASSLVSSGTYEQYF,TGCGCCAGCAGCTTGGTGTCTAGCGGTACCTACGAGCAGTACTTC,TRBJ2-7,NA,TRBD2,TRBV5-1
CASSLVEQFF,TGTGCCAGCAGCTTAGTAGAGCAGTTCTTC,TRBJ2-1,few,NA,TRBV7-9
CASSIGPGGEQFF,TGTGCCAGTAGTATAGGCCCGGGCGGTGAGCAGTTCTTC,TRBJ2-1,few,NA,TRBV19
CASSPGQTSGSVREQFF,TGTGCCAGCTCACCAGGACAGACTAGCGGGAGTGTCCGGGAGCAGTTCTTC,TRBJ2-1,few,TRBD2,TRBV18
CASSSSAGVSPLHF,TGTGCCAGCAGTTCATCGGCGGGTGTATCACCCCTCCACTTT,TRBJ1-6,NA,NA,TRBV2
CASSLGAGVGGANVLTF,TGTGCCAGCAGCTTGGGTGCGGGAGTGGGAGGGGCCAACGTCCTGACTTTC,TRBJ2-6,few,TRBD2,TRBV5-6
CASSESQGLYEQYF,TGCGCCAGCAGTGAGTCCCAGGGTCTGTACGAGCAGTACTTC,TRBJ2-7,few,NA,TRBV10-1
CASTPDGGDEQYF,TGCGCCAGCACTCCGGACGGGGGCGACGAGCAGTACTTC,TRBJ2-7,many,NA,TRBV5-1
CSVRAGDNEQFF,TGCAGCGTGAGAGCGGGAGACAATGAGCAGTTCTTC,TRBJ2-1,many,TRBD2,TRBV29-1
CSVGLSGANVLTF,TGCAGCGTCGGACTTTCTGGGGCCAACGTCCTGACTTTC,TRBJ2-6,once,NA,TRBV29-1